This T cell receptor (beta chain) was observed in a study of neoadjuvant anti-PD-1 for oral cavity cancer. Generated by immunoSEQ multiplex PCR, the TCRdb table keeps only in-frame clones and is missing some. This table has 20,000 to 25,000 clones, 40% to 45% appearing once. This CDR3 region has 13 residues. V shed 6 bases and J 7 bases; nucleotides not matched to a gene: 3. Germline CDR1 and CDR2: SGHTA and FQGNSA. Stated time point: after neoadjuvant nivolumab, at surgical resection. This clonotype was sampled from a person between 40 and 79 years old with oral cavity squamous cell carcinoma. The source material was tumor tissue, sampled after nivolumab (anti-PD-1) treatment. The J gene is TRBJ2-2, the V gene TRBV7-2, with 9 nucleotides matching TRBD1. This chain's CDR3 is CASRQGAGGELFF. In DNA, the CDR3 is TGTGCCAGCAGACAGGGGGCTGGCGGGGAGCTGTTTTTT.